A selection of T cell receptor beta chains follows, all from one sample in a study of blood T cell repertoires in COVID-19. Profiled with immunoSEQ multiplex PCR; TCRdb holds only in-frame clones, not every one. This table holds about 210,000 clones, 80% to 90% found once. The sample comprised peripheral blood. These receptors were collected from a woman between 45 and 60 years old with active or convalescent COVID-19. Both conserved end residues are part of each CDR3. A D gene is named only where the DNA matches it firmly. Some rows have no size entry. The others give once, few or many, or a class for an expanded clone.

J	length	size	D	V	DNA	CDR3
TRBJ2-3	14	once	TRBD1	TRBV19	TGTGCCAGTACACCGGACAGGGCAACAGATACGCAGTATTTT	CASTPDRATDTQYF
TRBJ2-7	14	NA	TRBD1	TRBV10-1	TGCGCCAGCAGTGCGGGACAGGGGGCCTACGAGCAGTACTTC	CASSAGQGAYEQYF
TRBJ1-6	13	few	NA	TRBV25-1	TGTGCCGGCGACAGGTTTTGGAATTCACCCCTCCACTTT	CAGDRFWNSPLHF
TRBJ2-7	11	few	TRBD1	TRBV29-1	TGCAGCGGACAGGGCTTCTACGAGCAGTACTTC	CSGQGFYEQYF
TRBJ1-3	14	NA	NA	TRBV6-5	TGTGCCAGCAGGGGGGCCCCGCCCGGAAACACCATATATTTT	CASRGAPPGNTIYF
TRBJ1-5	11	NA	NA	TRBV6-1	TGTGCCAGCAGTGAAACAGGGTCCCAGCATTTT	CASSETGSQHF
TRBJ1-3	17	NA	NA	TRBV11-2	TGTGCCAGCAGCTTAAAGGGTCCGGGGACAAATGGAAACACCATATATTTT	CASSLKGPGTNGNTIYF
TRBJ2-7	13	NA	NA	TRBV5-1	TGCGCCAGCAGCGTTGATACAGCCTACGAGCAGTACTTC	CASSVDTAYEQYF
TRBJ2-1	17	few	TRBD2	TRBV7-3	TGTGCCAGCAGCCCCGCGGGGCTAGCGGGACTTGACAATGAGCAGTTCTTC	CASSPAGLAGLDNEQFF
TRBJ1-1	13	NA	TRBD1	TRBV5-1	TGCGCCAGCGCAAGACAGGGGGTCGCTGAAGCTTTCTTT	CASARQGVAEAFF
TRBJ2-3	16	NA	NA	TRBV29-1	TGCAGCGTTCTCAGGGGCGCGGATATGGGCACAGATACGCAGTATTTT	CSVLRGADMGTDTQYF
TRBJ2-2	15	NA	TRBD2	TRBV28	TGTGCCAGCAGATACGGGGGGTCGAACACCGGGGAGCTGTTTTTT	CASRYGGSNTGELFF
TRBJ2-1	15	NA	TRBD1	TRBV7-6	TGTGCCAGCAGCGCGGGGACAGGGGGCCTCAATGAGCAGTTCTTC	CASSAGTGGLNEQFF
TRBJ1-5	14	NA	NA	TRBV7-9	TGTGCCAGCAGCTTAGGGCAGAGCAATCAGCCCCAGCATTTT	CASSLGQSNQPQHF